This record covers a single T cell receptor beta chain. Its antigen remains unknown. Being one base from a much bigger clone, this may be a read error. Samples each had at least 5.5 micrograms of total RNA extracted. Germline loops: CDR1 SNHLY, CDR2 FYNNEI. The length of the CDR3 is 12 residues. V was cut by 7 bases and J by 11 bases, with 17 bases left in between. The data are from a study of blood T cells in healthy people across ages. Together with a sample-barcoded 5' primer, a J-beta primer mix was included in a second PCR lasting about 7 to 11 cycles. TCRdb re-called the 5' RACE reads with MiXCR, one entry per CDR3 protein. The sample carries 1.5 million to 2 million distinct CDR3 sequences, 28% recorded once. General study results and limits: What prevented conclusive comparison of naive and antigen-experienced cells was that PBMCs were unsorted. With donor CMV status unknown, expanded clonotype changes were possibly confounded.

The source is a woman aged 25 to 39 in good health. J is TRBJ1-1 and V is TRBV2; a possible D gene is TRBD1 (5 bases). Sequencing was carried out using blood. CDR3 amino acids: CASKGTAVRAFF. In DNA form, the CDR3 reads TGTGCCAGCAAAGGGACGGCCGTGAGGGCTTTCTTT.